These 20 T cell receptor beta chains came from one sample sequenced in a study of T cell responses to AZD1222 COVID-19 vaccine. The protocol was immunoSEQ multiplex PCR, while the TCRdb copy is restricted to in-frame clones and leaves out a portion. The data show about 180,000 clones, with around 88% seen just once and 6% to 8.5% held by the top ten. Sequences were derived from peripheral blood, sampled on day 0 of AZD1222 vaccination. The receptors shown here come from an adult in good health.

The chain is built from TRBV18 and TRBJ2-3, with D possibly TRBD2 on 5 matching bases. CDR3 length: 15 amino acids. The V end was cut by 0 bases, the J end by 0 bases, with 7 bases between. The germline CDR1 and CDR2 sequences are KGHSH and LQKENI. In DNA form, the CDR3 reads TGTGCCAGCTCACCACCTAGCGTTAGCACAGATACGCAGTATTTT. Protein: CASSPPSVSTDTQYF.

The V and J genes are TRBV6-5 and TRBJ2-7, with a possible D match to TRBD2 (5 bases). There are 14 residues in the CDR3. The germline gives CDR1 MNHEY, CDR2 SVGAGI. With 0 bases removed from V and 9 bases from J, the gap between germline ends came to 15 bases. The CDR3 loop is CASSYSTVRGTQYF. The CDR3 nucleotides are TGTGCCAGCAGTTACTCGACCGTACGGGGTACGCAGTACTTC.

The V gene is TRBV19, the J gene TRBJ1-6, with D uncertain. Germline values: CDR1 LNHDA, CDR2 SQIVND (reference sequence). The V end lost 4 bases, the J end lost 10 bases, and 5 bases lay between the germline ends. This CDR3 is built from 11 residues. CDR3: CASSSGSPLHF. CDR3 sequence (DNA): TGTGCCAGTAGTAGCGGGTCACCCCTCCACTTT.

The chain is built from TRBV7-2 and TRBJ1-5; no definite D call. CDR1 SGHTA and CDR2 FQGNSA come from the germline V gene. V gave up 1 base and J gave up 3 bases, with 10 bases separating them. CDR3 length: 15 residues. Here the CDR3 DNA reads TGTGCCAGCAGCTTAGTGGGGAGCTCCAATCAGCCCCAGCATTTT. This translates into CASSLVGSSNQPQHF.

The chain recombines TRBV24-1 with TRBJ1-5; TRBD1 aligns across 7 bases. Germline CDR1 is KGHDR and CDR2 is SFDVKD. This CDR3 has 18 amino acids. The V gene end was trimmed by 4 bases and the J gene end by 3 bases; junction bases not matched to a gene: 14. DNA for the CDR3: TGTGCCACCAGTGAAGGAGAGAAGGGACAGTACTACAATCAGCCCCAGCATTTT. Encoded protein: CATSEGEKGQYYNQPQHF.

The DNA of the CDR3 is TGTGCCTGGGACGCAAGGGGAAGGTTCAATCCCCAGCATTTT. Amino acid sequence: CAWDARGRFNPQHF. The chain recombines TRBV30 with TRBJ1-5; D perhaps matches TRBD1 (5 bases). CDR3 length equals 14 residues. Germline assignment: CDR1 GTSNPN and CDR2 SVGIG (reference sequence). The V end was cut by 5 bases, the J end by 10 bases, with 21 bases between.

The chain recombines TRBV5-1 with TRBJ1-1, with D unclear. Germline V gives CDR1 SGHRS, CDR2 YFSETQ. Trimming took off 3 bases at V and 6 bases at J, with 21 bases between the two ends. The CDR3 runs to 16 residues. The CDR3 region has the DNA TGCGCCAGCAGCTGGGCCCCGGAAGGCGTGAGGCCTGAAGCTTTCTTT. It yields the protein CASSWAPEGVRPEAFF.

The V call is TRBV18, the J call TRBJ1-1; D not certain. Trimming stripped 5 bases from V and 0 bases from J, with 4 bases between. The germline CDR1 and CDR2 sequences are KGHSH and LQKENI. The CDR3 runs 12 residues. CDR3 coding DNA: TGTGCCAGCTCAGGGGTGAACACTGAAGCTTTCTTT. It codes for CASSGVNTEAFF.

The CDR3 nucleotides are TGTGCCACCAGCAGGGGACATCCGCTGACCAAAAACATTCAGTACTTC. It codes for CATSRGHPLTKNIQYF. This chain connects TRBV15 to TRBJ2-4, with D possibly matching TRBD1 (6 bases). Trimming cost V 3 bases and J 2 bases, with 14 bases left between them. The CDR3 covers 16 residues. Germline CDR1 LNHNV, CDR2 YYDKDF (reference sequence).

The chain couples TRBV15 to TRBJ1-2; D unclear. V lost 5 bases and J lost 4, with 17 bases in between. The CDR3 covers 15 residues. The germline V gene has CDR1 LNHNV and CDR2 YYDKDF (reference sequence). The DNA for the CDR3 is TGTGCCACCAGCCCCTCCCCAGCGCCGGGCTATGGCTACACCTTC. Translating gives CATSPSPAPGYGYTF.

The V call is TRBV10-3, the J call TRBJ2-5; D possibly corresponds to TRBD2 (7 bases). CDR1 and CDR2 (germline): ENHRY, SYGVKD. CDR3 size: 14 residues. V lost 1 base, J lost 3 bases, and 9 bases lay in between. In nucleotides, the CDR3 is TGTGCCATCAGTGAGTGGGAGGGGGAAGAGACCCAGTACTTC. It specifies CAISEWEGEETQYF.

The V call is TRBV20-1, the J call TRBJ2-2, with D tentatively TRBD2 (5 bases). This CDR3 comprises 14 residues. CDR1 is DFQATT, CDR2 SNEGSKA, per germline (reference sequence). V gave up 3 bases and J gave up 7 bases, with 15 bases separating them. This CDR3 is CSASPSRGDGELFF. In DNA form, the CDR3 reads TGCAGTGCTAGTCCTTCTCGGGGAGACGGGGAGCTGTTTTTT.

Only one count was recorded for this clone. The chain links TRBV28 to TRBJ1-5; the D is unclear. The CDR3 contains 14 residues. With 5 bases removed from V and 1 base from J, the gap between germline ends came to 9 bases. From germline, CDR1 is MDHEN and CDR2 SYDVKM. The CDR3 sequence: CASSLRLSNQPQHF. CDR3 bases: TGTGCCAGCAGTCTCAGACTGAGCAATCAGCCCCAGCATTTT.

V usage is TRBV2 and J usage is TRBJ1-1; D gene ambiguous. The CDR3 covers 14 residues. Between the trimmed V and J ends, which lost 8 bases and 0 bases, there was a span of 13 bases. Germline V gene sequence: CDR1 SNHLY, CDR2 FYNNEI. The chain's CDR3 is CASFFERMNTEAFF. The CDR3, as DNA: TGTGCCAGCTTTTTTGAGCGGATGAACACTGAAGCTTTCTTT.

The CDR3 DNA reads as TGTGCCAGCAGCGTCTCCGGTGTCTCAGATACGCAGTATTTT. Amino acids: CASSVSGVSDTQYF. The chain links TRBV9 to TRBJ2-3, with no clear D. The CDR3 is 14 amino acids. Trimming pared 2 bases from V and 4 bases from J, leaving 11 bases between. Germline V CDR1 and CDR2: SGDLS, YYNGEE.

The J gene is TRBJ2-7, the V gene TRBV5-1; no clear D gene. This CDR3 has 14 amino acids. V lost 4 bases and J 1 base, leaving 12 bases between the germline ends. Germline V gene lookup returns CDR1 SGHRS and CDR2 YFSETQ. The CDR3 reads CASSPPTGSYEQYF. The CDR3, as DNA: TGCGCCAGCAGCCCCCCGACGGGTTCCTACGAGCAGTACTTC. The whole variable domain, remainder taken from reference TRBV5-1 and TRBJ2-7, is KAGVTQTPRYLIKTRGQQVTLSCSPISGHRSVSWYQQTPGQGLQFLFEYFSETQRNKGNFPGRFSGRQFSNSRSEMNVSTLELGDSALYLCASSPPTGSYEQYFGPGTRLTVT.

This clone was counted between two and nine times. The chain employs TRBV3-1 (or the pseudogene TRBV3-2) and TRBJ2-3; TRBD1 agrees at 8 bases. The junction had 6 bases not matched to a gene; V was cut back by 4 bases and J by 3 bases. CDR1 and CDR2 from the germline V gene are LGHDT and YNNKEL (reference sequence). The CDR3 has 15 amino acids. The CDR3 protein is CASSPGTGRTDTQYF. The CDR3 DNA reads as TGTGCCAGCAGCCCCGGGACAGGAAGGACAGATACGCAGTATTTT.

The chain recombines TRBV24-1 with TRBJ1-4; possibly TRBD1 for D (6 bases). The V and J ends lost 4 bases and 6 bases respectively, with 14 bases between them. CDR1 and CDR2 (germline): KGHDR, SFDVKD. The CDR3 length is 15 residues. The chain's CDR3 is CATSDRGGSDEKLFF. The CDR3 bases are TGTGCCACCAGTGACCGAGGGGGGTCGGATGAAAAACTGTTTTTT.

The V call is TRBV4-3, the J call TRBJ2-3; 8 nucleotides match TRBD2. CDR3 length: 18 amino acids. The trim removed 0 bases at V and 0 bases at J, leaving 8 bases unmatched. Germline CDR1 LGHNA, CDR2 YSLEER. CDR3 DNA: TGCGCCAGCAGCCAAGATTTCGGGGCTAGCGGGAGCACAGATACGCAGTATTTT. This codes for CASSQDFGASGSTDTQYF.

The chain recombines TRBV7-8 with TRBJ2-7; D remains unclear. CDR1 is SGHVS, CDR2 FQNEAQ, per germline. Trimming left V 5 bases short and J 7 bases short, with 12 bases between. The CDR3 covers 12 residues. CDR3 protein: CASSPPPHEQYF. The CDR3 coding sequence is TGTGCCAGCAGCCCCCCTCCTCATGAGCAGTACTTC. The full variable domain, completed using reference TRBV7-8 and TRBJ2-7, is GAGVSQSPRYKVAKRGQDVALRCDPISGHVSLFWYQQALGQGPEFLTYFQNEAQLDKSGLPSDRFFAERPEGSVSTLKIQRTQQEDSAVYLCASSPPPHEQYFGPGTRLTVT.